Presented here are 2 T cell receptor beta chains from one specimen sequenced in a study of blood T cell repertoires in COVID-19. Method: immunoSEQ multiplex PCR; TCRdb's copy keeps in-frame clones and lacks some. Of under 250,000 clones in the sample, 83% are singletons; the top ten hold around 8.7%. The sequencing sample was made of peripheral blood. Receptors were obtained from a woman in her forties or fifties with acute or convalescent COVID-19.

The V call is TRBV3-1 (or the pseudogene TRBV3-2), the J call TRBJ2-3; TRBD2 matches 7 bases. The V gene end was trimmed by 0 bases and the J gene end by 11 bases; junction bases not matched to a gene: 17. The CDR3 length is 17 residues. CDR1 is LGHDT, CDR2 YNNKEL, per germline (reference sequence). The CDR3 DNA follows: TGTGCCAGCAGCCAAGACCACTTAGCGGGCCAAACGGGGGGGCAGTATTTT. Amino acids: CASSQDHLAGQTGGQYF.

This sequence joins TRBV9 and TRBJ1-1; weak D call: TRBD1 (5 bases). There are 13 residues in the CDR3. V dropped 5 bases and J dropped 4 bases, with 12 bases sitting between them. Germline V lookup: CDR1 SGDLS, CDR2 YYNGEE. The CDR3 DNA follows: TGTGCCAGCAGGAACAGGAGTGGCACTGAAGCTTTCTTT. Translated, it gives CASRNRSGTEAFF.